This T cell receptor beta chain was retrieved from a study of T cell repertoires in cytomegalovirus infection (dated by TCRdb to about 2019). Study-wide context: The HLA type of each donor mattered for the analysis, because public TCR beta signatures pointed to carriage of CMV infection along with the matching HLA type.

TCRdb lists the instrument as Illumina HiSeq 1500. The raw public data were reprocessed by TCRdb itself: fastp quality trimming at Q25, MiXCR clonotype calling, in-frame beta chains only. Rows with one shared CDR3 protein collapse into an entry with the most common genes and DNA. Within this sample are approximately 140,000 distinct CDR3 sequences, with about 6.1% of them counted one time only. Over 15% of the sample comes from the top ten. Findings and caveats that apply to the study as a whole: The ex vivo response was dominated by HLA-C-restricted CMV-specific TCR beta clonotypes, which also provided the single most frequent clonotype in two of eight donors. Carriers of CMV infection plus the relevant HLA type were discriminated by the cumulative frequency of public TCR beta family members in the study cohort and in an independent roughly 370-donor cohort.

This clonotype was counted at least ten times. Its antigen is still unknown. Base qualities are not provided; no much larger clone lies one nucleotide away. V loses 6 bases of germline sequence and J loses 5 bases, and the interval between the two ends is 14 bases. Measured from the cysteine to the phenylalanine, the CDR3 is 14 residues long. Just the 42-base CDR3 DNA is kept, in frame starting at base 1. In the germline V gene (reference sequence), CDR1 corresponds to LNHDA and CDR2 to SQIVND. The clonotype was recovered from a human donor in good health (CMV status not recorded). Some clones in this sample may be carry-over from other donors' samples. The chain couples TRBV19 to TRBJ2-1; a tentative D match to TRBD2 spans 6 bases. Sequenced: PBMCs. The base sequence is TGTGCCAGTAGCGCGGGGCTCAGGAACAATGAGCAGTTCTTC. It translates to CASSAGLRNNEQFF. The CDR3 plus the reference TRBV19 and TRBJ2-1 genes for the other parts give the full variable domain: DGGITQSPKYLFRKEGQNVTLSCEQNLNHDAMYWYRQDPGQGLRLIYYSQIVNDFQKGDIAEGYSVSREKKESFPLTVTSAQKNPTAFYLCASSAGLRNNEQFFGPGTRLTVL.